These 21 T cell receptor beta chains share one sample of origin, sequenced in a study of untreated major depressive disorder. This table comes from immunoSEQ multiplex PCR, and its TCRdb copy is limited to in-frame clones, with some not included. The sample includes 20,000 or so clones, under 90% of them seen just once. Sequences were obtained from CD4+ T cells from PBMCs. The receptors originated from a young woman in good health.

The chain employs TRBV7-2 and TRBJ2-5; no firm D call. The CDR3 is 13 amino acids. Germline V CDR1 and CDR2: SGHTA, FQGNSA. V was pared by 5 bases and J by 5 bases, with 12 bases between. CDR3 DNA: TGTGCCAGCAGCCAGCTGTTGGGGGAGACCCAGTACTTC. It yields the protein CASSQLLGETQYF.

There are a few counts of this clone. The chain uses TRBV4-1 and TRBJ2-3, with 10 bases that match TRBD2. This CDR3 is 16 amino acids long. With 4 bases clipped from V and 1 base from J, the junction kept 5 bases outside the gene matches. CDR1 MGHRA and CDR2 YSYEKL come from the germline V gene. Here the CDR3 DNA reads TGCGCCAGCAGCCTAGCGGGAGGCAGGGGCACAGATACGCAGTATTTT. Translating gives CASSLAGGRGTDTQYF.

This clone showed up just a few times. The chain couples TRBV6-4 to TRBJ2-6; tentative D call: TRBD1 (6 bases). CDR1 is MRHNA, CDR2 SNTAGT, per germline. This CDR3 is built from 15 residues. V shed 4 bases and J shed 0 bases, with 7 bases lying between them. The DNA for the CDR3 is TGTGCCAGCAGTGCGGACAGCTCTGGGGCCAACGTCCTGACTTTC. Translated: CASSADSSGANVLTF.

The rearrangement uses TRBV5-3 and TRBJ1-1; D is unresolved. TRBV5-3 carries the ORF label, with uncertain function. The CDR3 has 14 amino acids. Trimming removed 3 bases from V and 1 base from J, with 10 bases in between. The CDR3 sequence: CARSSHKRNTEAFF. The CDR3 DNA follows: TGTGCCAGAAGCTCCCACAAGAGGAACACTGAAGCTTTCTTT.

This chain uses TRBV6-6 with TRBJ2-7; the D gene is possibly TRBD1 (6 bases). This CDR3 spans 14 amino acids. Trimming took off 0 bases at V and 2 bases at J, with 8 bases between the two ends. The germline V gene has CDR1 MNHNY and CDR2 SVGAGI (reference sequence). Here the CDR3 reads CASSYSSGAYEQYF. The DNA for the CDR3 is TGTGCCAGCAGTTACTCTTCAGGGGCCTACGAGCAGTACTTC.

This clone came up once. CDR3 coding DNA: TGTGCCAGCAGCTCCGGGACAGGGGACTACGAGCAGTACTTC. As protein: CASSSGTGDYEQYF. The chain joins TRBV11-2 to TRBJ2-7, with 10 bases lining up with TRBD1. Germline V CDR1 and CDR2: SGHAT, FQNNGV. The CDR3 spans 14 residues. Trimming removed 4 bases from V and 3 bases from J; junction bases left unmatched: 3.

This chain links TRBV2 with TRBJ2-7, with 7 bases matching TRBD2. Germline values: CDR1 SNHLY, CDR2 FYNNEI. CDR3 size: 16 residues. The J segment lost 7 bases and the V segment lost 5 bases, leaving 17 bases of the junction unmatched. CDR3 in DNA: TGTGCCAGCAGTCTTGAGGAGTTGGCGGGAGCGAGTGAGCAGTACTTC. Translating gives CASSLEELAGASEQYF.

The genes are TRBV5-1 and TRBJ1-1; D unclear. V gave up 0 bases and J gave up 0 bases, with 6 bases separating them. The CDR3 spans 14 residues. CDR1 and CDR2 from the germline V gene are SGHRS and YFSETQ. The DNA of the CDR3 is TGCGCCAGCAGCTTGGATACAGTGAACACTGAAGCTTTCTTT. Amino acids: CASSLDTVNTEAFF. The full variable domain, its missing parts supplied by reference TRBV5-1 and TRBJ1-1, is KAGVTQTPRYLIKTRGQQVTLSCSPISGHRSVSWYQQTPGQGLQFLFEYFSETQRNKGNFPGRFSGRQFSNSRSEMNVSTLELGDSALYLCASSLDTVNTEAFFGQGTRLTVV.

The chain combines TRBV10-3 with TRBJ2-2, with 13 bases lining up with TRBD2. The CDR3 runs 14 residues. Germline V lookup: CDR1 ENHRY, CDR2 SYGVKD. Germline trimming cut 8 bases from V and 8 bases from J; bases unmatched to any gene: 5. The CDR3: CAIGTSGISGELFF. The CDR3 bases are TGTGCCATCGGGACTAGCGGGATTTCGGGGGAGCTGTTTTTT.

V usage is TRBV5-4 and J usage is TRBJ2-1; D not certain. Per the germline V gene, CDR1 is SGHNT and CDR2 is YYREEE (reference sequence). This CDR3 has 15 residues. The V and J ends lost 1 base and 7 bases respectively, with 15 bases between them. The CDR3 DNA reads TGTGCCAGCAGCTTGCCAACCGTTCTAGGAAATGAGCAGTTCTTC. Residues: CASSLPTVLGNEQFF.

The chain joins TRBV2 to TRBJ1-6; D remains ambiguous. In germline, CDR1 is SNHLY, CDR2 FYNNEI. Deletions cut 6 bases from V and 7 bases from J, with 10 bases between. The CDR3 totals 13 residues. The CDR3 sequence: CASRRSENSPLHF. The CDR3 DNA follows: TGTGCCAGCAGGAGATCGGAGAATTCACCCCTCCACTTT.

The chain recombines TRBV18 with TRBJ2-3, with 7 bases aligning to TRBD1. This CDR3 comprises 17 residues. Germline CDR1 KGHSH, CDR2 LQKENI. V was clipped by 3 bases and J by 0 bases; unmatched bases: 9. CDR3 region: CASSPTLGGGSTDTQYF. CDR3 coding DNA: TGTGCCAGCTCACCGACCTTAGGGGGCGGTAGCACAGATACGCAGTATTTT.

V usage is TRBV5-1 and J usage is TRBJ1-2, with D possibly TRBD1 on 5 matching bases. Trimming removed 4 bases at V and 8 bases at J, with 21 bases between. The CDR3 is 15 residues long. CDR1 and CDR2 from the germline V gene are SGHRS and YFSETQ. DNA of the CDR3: TGCGCCAGCAGCACGACGATAACTGACAGATCCGGCTACACCTTC. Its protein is CASSTTITDRSGYTF. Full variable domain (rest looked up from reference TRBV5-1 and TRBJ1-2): KAGVTQTPRYLIKTRGQQVTLSCSPISGHRSVSWYQQTPGQGLQFLFEYFSETQRNKGNFPGRFSGRQFSNSRSEMNVSTLELGDSALYLCASSTTITDRSGYTFGSGTRLTVV.

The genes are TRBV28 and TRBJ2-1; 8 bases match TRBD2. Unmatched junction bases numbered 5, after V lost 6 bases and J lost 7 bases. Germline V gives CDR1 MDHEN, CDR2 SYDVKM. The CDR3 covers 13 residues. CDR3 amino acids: CASRGTRRNEQFF. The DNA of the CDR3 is TGTGCCAGCAGGGGGACTAGGAGAAATGAGCAGTTCTTC.

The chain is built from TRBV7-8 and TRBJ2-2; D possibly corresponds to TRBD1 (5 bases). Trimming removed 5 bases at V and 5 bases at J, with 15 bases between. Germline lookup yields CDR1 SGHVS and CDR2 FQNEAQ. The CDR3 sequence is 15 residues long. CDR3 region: CASSRALSGTGELFF. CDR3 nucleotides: TGTGCCAGCAGCCGCGCTCTTTCAGGGACCGGGGAGCTGTTTTTT.

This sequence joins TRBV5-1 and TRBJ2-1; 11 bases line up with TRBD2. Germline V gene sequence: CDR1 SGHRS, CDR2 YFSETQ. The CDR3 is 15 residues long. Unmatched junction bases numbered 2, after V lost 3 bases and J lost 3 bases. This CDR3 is CASSSGLAGYNEQFF. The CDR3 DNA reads TGCGCCAGCAGCTCAGGACTAGCGGGCTACAATGAGCAGTTCTTC.

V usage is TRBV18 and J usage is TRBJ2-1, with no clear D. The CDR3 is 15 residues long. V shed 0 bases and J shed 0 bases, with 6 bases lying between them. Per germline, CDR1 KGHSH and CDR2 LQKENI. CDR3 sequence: CASSPPTLSYNEQFF. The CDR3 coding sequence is TGTGCCAGCTCACCACCAACTCTCTCCTACAATGAGCAGTTCTTC. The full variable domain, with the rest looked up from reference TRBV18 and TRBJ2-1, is NAGVMQNPRHLVRRRGQEARLRCSPMKGHSHVYWYRQLPEEGLKFMVYLQKENIIDESGMPKERFSAEFPKEGPSILRIQQVVRGDSAAYFCASSPPTLSYNEQFFGPGTRLTVL.

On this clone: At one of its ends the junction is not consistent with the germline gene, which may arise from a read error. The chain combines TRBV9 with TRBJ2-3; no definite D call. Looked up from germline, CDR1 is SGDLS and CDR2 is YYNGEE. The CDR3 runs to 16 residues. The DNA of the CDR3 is TGTGCCAGCAGTGTAGGAGAAGGGAAGAGGACAGATACGCAGTATTTT. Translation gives CASSVGEGKRTDTQYF.

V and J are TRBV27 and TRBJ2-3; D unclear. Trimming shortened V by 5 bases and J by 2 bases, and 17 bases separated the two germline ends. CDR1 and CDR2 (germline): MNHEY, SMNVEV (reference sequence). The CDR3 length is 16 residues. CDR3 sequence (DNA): TGTGCCAGCAGTCCCATGGCTAGTAATCCCACAGATACGCAGTATTTT. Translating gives CASSPMASNPTDTQYF.

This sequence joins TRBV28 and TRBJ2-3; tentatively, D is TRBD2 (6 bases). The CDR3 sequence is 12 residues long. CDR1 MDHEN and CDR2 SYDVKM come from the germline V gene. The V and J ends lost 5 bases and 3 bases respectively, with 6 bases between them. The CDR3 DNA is TGTGCCAGCAGTGGGGGGACAGATACGCAGTATTTT. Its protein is CASSGGTDTQYF.

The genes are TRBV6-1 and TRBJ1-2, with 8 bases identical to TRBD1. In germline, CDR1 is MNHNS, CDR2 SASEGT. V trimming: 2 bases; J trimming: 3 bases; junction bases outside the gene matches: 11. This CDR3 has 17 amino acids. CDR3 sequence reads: CASSERSGGVGYYGYTF. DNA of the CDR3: TGTGCCAGCAGTGAAAGGTCAGGGGGCGTAGGTTACTATGGCTACACCTTC.